This T cell receptor beta chain was observed in a study of regulatory T cells in long-lasting Graves disease. Whole-study context: Those with persistent Graves' disease had received antithyroid drugs for over 5 years with positive TSH receptor antibodies.

Arm-PCR of CDR3 regions and iRepertoire HTBI primers were the basis on which TCR beta libraries were built. One entry per CDR3 protein, called by TCRdb with MiXCR from the multiplex PCR reads. The sample has around 340,000 distinct CDR3 sequences; about 20% are singletons. The CDR3 is made up of 13 amino acids. Germline V gene lookup returns CDR1 SGHTA and CDR2 FQGNSA. The time point denotes: persistent/refractory GD, antithyroid drugs over 5 years with positive TRAb. Scientists built the TCR library using RNA that was extracted from PBMCs. Tubes containing EDTA received about 10 milliliters of drawn peripheral blood. The study's findings and limits: Newly diagnosed patients had higher TCR diversity than persistent Graves' patients did.

The sample holds many counts of this clonotype. The antigen is undetermined. A junction boundary mismatches the germline segment, possibly from a read error. This clonotype originated in a female donor with Graves disease. The starting material was peripheral blood mononuclear cells (PBMCs), obtained when the disease was refractory, from a patient treated with antithyroid drugs. The chain employs TRBV7-2 and TRBJ2-7; no reliable D call. DNA for the CDR3: TGTGCCAGCAGTTTAGAGAGCTCCTACGAGCAGTACTTC. This encodes CASSLESSYEQYF. Drawing the rest from reference TRBV7-2 and TRBJ2-7, the complete variable domain is GAGVSQSPSNKVTEKGKDVELRCDPISGHTALYWYRQSLGQGLEFLIYFQGNSAPDKSGLPSDRFSAERTGGSVSTLTIQRTQQEDSAVYLCASSLESSYEQYFGPGTRLTVT.